This note documents a single T cell receptor beta chain sequence. This entry is derived from a study of T cell changes during pregnancy in multiple sclerosis. The CDR3 is 15 residues long. Germline V CDR1 and CDR2: SGHTA, FQGNSA. V dropped 1 base and J dropped 4 bases, with 11 bases sitting between them. Sequenced by immunoSEQ multiplex PCR; TCRdb stores in-frame clones only, minus some. The sample has 35,000 to 40,000 clones, around nine tenths seen once. The sequences come from CD4+ T cells from peripheral blood mononuclear cells, collected in the third trimester of pregnancy. V usage is TRBV7-2 and J usage is TRBJ2-1; D perhaps matches TRBD1 (5 bases). This TCR was sampled from a female donor in good health, enrolled as a control in a pregnancy study. The CDR3, as DNA: TGTGCCAGCAGCTTAGTAAGGGGTCAGTACAATGAGCAGTTCTTC. Amino acid sequence: CASSLVRGQYNEQFF.